This T cell receptor (beta chain) was captured in a study of blood T cell repertoires in COVID-19. Study information: Some COVID-19 samples were acute and others convalescent; all came from the United States, Italy and Spain.

Only in-frame clones appear in the TCRdb table, and some are missing; sequencing was by immunoSEQ multiplex PCR. There are about 140,000 clones in the sample; 84% occur only once, and 4.5% to 7% lies in the top ten. With V trimmed by 8 bases and J by 7 bases, 6 bases remained unmatched. The germline gives CDR1 MNHEY, CDR2 SVGAGI. This CDR3 is 13 amino acids long. The TCR was taken from a man aged 35-49 years with acute COVID-19. Sequencing was done on a sample of PBMCs or T cells enriched from blood (not recorded which). The V call is TRBV6-5, the J call TRBJ2-7; 12 nucleotides agree with TRBD1. The CDR3 here is CASVGQGAREQYF. Written as DNA, the CDR3 is TGTGCCAGCGTGGGACAGGGGGCTAGAGAGCAGTACTTC.